The source of this T cell receptor (beta chain) is a study of a mutant IDH1 vaccine in newly diagnosed glioma. Turning to the study itself: Those enrolled had earlier been treated with radiotherapy, temozolomide, or both, mostly both.

This clone came up once. No antigen is known for it. The data were produced by immunoSEQ multiplex PCR, yet TCRdb's version contains in-frame clones alone and is incomplete. This table holds 60,000 to 65,000 clones, roughly four fifths found once. The CDR3 sequence is 17 residues long. CDR1 and CDR2 (germline): SQVTM, ANQGSEA. Germline trimming cut 7 bases from V and 3 bases from J; bases unmatched to any gene: 15. The time point here: week 35, safety follow-up. With topical imiquimod, each dose of the vaccine consisted of 300 ug of mutant IDH1 20-mer peptide. Study-level findings and limits: Approximately 95% of patients showed vaccine-induced immune responses across multiple MHC alleles.

The material sequenced was PBMCs, taken from a glioma patient whose treatment included an IDH1 peptide vaccine. The receptor's source is a man in his forties with glioma. This chain uses TRBV29-1 with TRBJ2-1; 10 bases match TRBD2. CDR3 sequence: CSARTLAGDSYYNEQFF. The CDR3, as DNA: TGCAGCGCTAGAACTCTAGCGGGAGACTCCTACTACAATGAGCAGTTCTTC.